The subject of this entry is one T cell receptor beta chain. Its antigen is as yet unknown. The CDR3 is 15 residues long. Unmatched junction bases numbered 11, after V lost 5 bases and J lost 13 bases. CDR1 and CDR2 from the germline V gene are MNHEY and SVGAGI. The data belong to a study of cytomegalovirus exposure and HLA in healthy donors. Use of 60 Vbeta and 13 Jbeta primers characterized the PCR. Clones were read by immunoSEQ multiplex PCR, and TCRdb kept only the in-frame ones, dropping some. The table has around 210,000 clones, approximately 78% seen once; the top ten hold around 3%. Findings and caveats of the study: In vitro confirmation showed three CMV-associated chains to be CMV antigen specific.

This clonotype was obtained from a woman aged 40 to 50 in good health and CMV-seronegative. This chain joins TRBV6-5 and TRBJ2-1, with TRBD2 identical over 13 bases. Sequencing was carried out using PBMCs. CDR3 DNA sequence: TGTGCCAGCAGTCGCTGGACTAGCGGGAGCGGTGATCAGTTCTTC. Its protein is CASSRWTSGSGDQFF.